This is a list of T cell receptor beta chains from one sample in a study of shared clonotypes between healthy human individuals. TCRdb keeps only in-frame clones here, not all; method: immunoSEQ multiplex PCR. Of approximately 2,300,000 clones listed, less than 95% were seen once; the top ten hold approximately 0.4%. Sequencing was carried out using naive CD4+ T cells from PBMCs. All receptors come from a young man in good health. Some clones in this sample may be carry-over from other donors' samples. Each CDR3 is given with its conserved first and last residue. D genes are given only for firm matches. Clone sizes are given selectively: once, few, many, or a class where the clone is expanded.

j_gene: TRBJ2-1; d_gene: TRBD1; v_gene: TRBV7-9; abundance: -; CDR3nt: TGTGCCAGCAGCAGGGCAGGGGGCAATGAGCAGTTCTTC; CDR3aa: CASSRAGGNEQFF
j_gene: TRBJ1-5; d_gene: -; v_gene: TRBV28; abundance: -; CDR3nt: TGTGCCAGCAGCCGGCGAAGATCCGGAAATAGCAATCAGCCCCAGCATTTT; CDR3aa: CASSRRRSGNSNQPQHF
j_gene: TRBJ2-1; d_gene: -; v_gene: TRBV11-2; abundance: -; CDR3nt: TGTGCCAGCAGCTTACAAGCTGCTGAGCAGTTCTTC; CDR3aa: CASSLQAAEQFF
j_gene: TRBJ1-5; d_gene: TRBD1; v_gene: TRBV10-3; abundance: -; CDR3nt: TGTGCCATCAGTGAGGGTCAGGGGGCTGGCCAGCCCCAGCATTTT; CDR3aa: CAISEGQGAGQPQHF
j_gene: TRBJ2-3; d_gene: -; v_gene: TRBV14; abundance: -; CDR3nt: TGTGCCAGCAGCCGCCTTGGGGGGCGATCCGATACGCAGTATTTT; CDR3aa: CASSRLGGRSDTQYF
j_gene: TRBJ1-3; d_gene: -; v_gene: TRBV19; abundance: -; CDR3nt: TGTGCCAGTAGATCGCCTCCGAGGGACACCATATATTTT; CDR3aa: CASRSPPRDTIYF
j_gene: TRBJ1-5; d_gene: -; v_gene: TRBV2; abundance: -; CDR3nt: TGTGCCAGCATCCTTGACAGAACTCAGCCCCAGCATTTT; CDR3aa: CASILDRTQPQHF
j_gene: TRBJ2-7; d_gene: -; v_gene: TRBV30; abundance: -; CDR3nt: TGTGCCTGGAGTGTAAGCGCGACATACGAGCAGTACTTC; CDR3aa: CAWSVSATYEQYF
j_gene: TRBJ2-7; d_gene: TRBD2; v_gene: TRBV10-3; abundance: -; CDR3nt: TGTGCCATCAGTGAGGGGAGCGGGGATTACGAGCAGTACTTC; CDR3aa: CAISEGSGDYEQYF
j_gene: TRBJ2-3; d_gene: TRBD2; v_gene: TRBV7-3; abundance: -; CDR3nt: TGTGCCAGCAGCGTGACTAGCGGGAGCCCCGGGACGCAGTATTTT; CDR3aa: CASSVTSGSPGTQYF
j_gene: TRBJ1-1; d_gene: TRBD1; v_gene: TRBV5-1; abundance: -; CDR3nt: TGCGCCAGCAGCTTTACAAATTCGGACAGGGGGAACACTGAAGCTTTCTTT; CDR3aa: CASSFTNSDRGNTEAFF
j_gene: TRBJ2-1; d_gene: -; v_gene: TRBV6-4; abundance: -; CDR3nt: TGTGCCAGCATACCGAGGGTGTGGGACAATGAGCAGTTCTTC; CDR3aa: CASIPRVWDNEQFF
j_gene: TRBJ2-2; d_gene: -; v_gene: TRBV5-5; abundance: once; CDR3nt: TGTGCCAGCACTCTTGAAGGAAGGGGGATTTGGACCGGGGAGCTGTTTTTT; CDR3aa: CASTLEGRGIWTGELFF
j_gene: TRBJ2-1; d_gene: TRBD2; v_gene: TRBV4-3; abundance: -; CDR3nt: TGCGCCAGCAGCCAGGGACTAGCGGGAGGGTTATACAATGAGCAGTTCTTC; CDR3aa: CASSQGLAGGLYNEQFF
j_gene: TRBJ2-2; d_gene: TRBD1; v_gene: TRBV19; abundance: -; CDR3nt: TGTGCCAGTAGTATAACAGGGGGCGCCGCCACCGGGGAGCTGTTTTTT; CDR3aa: CASSITGGAATGELFF
j_gene: TRBJ2-1; d_gene: -; v_gene: TRBV5-1; abundance: -; CDR3nt: TGCGCCAGCAGCTTGGAGCTTCTGACCGCGAAAGTCGATGAGCAGTTCTTC; CDR3aa: CASSLELLTAKVDEQFF
j_gene: TRBJ1-5; d_gene: -; v_gene: TRBV4-2; abundance: -; CDR3nt: TGTGCCAGCAGCCAAGAGTGGACAGTTAATCAGCCCCAGCATTTT; CDR3aa: CASSQEWTVNQPQHF
j_gene: TRBJ2-3; d_gene: TRBD1; v_gene: TRBV28; abundance: -; CDR3nt: TGTGCCAGCAGTACATACGGGACAGGAAAAGATACGCAGTATTTT; CDR3aa: CASSTYGTGKDTQYF
j_gene: TRBJ2-1; d_gene: -; v_gene: TRBV27; abundance: -; CDR3nt: TGTGCCAGCCCGAGGGGCTACTACAATGAGCAGTTCTTC; CDR3aa: CASPRGYYNEQFF
j_gene: TRBJ1-2; d_gene: -; v_gene: TRBV30; abundance: -; CDR3nt: TGTGCCTGGAGTGTACGTAAAGGGGGCTACACCTTC; CDR3aa: CAWSVRKGGYTF
j_gene: TRBJ1-1; d_gene: -; v_gene: TRBV5-6; abundance: -; CDR3nt: TGTGCCAGCAGCTTGGTGGGACCCCCAACTGCGGACACTGAAGCTTTCTTT; CDR3aa: CASSLVGPPTADTEAFF
j_gene: TRBJ1-1; d_gene: -; v_gene: TRBV4-1; abundance: few; CDR3nt: TGCGCCAGCAGGGCCTGGGGGAACACTGAAGCTTTCTTT; CDR3aa: CASRAWGNTEAFF
j_gene: TRBJ2-2; d_gene: -; v_gene: TRBV28; abundance: once; CDR3nt: TGTGCCAGCAGTTTAACTAGCACCGGGGAGCTGTTTTTT; CDR3aa: CASSLTSTGELFF
j_gene: TRBJ1-1; d_gene: -; v_gene: TRBV7-7; abundance: -; CDR3nt: TGTGCCAGCAGCTTAGATAGAGTTTCTGAAGCTTTCTTT; CDR3aa: CASSLDRVSEAFF
j_gene: TRBJ1-1; d_gene: -; v_gene: TRBV19; abundance: -; CDR3nt: TGTGCCAGTAGTATAGTGGGCAGCTTGAACACTGAAGCTTTCTTT; CDR3aa: CASSIVGSLNTEAFF
j_gene: TRBJ1-1; d_gene: -; v_gene: TRBV7-3; abundance: -; CDR3nt: TGTGCCAGCAGCTTAACCGAGGGGGTCACTGAAGCTTTCTTT; CDR3aa: CASSLTEGVTEAFF
j_gene: TRBJ2-7; d_gene: TRBD1; v_gene: TRBV28; abundance: -; CDR3nt: TGTGCCACCACATCGAGGGGGCCCACCTACGAGCAGTACTTC; CDR3aa: CATTSRGPTYEQYF
j_gene: TRBJ2-7; d_gene: TRBD1; v_gene: TRBV29-1; abundance: -; CDR3nt: TGCAGCGTTGAAGATCTCAGGGACAGATGGGGCGAGCAGTACTTC; CDR3aa: CSVEDLRDRWGEQYF
j_gene: TRBJ1-1; d_gene: TRBD1; v_gene: TRBV5-1; abundance: -; CDR3nt: TGCGCCAGCAGCTTGGGAGGGACAGCTGACACTGAAGCTTTCTTT; CDR3aa: CASSLGGTADTEAFF
j_gene: TRBJ1-4; d_gene: -; v_gene: TRBV6-1; abundance: -; CDR3nt: TGTGCCAGCGGAGTGAGAGCCATCCGTAATGAAAAACTGTTTTTT; CDR3aa: CASGVRAIRNEKLFF
j_gene: TRBJ2-2; d_gene: TRBD1; v_gene: TRBV7-7; abundance: once; CDR3nt: TGTGCCAGCAGTTACGACAGGGGAACCGGGGAGCTGTTTTTT; CDR3aa: CASSYDRGTGELFF
j_gene: TRBJ1-4; d_gene: -; v_gene: TRBV10-2; abundance: -; CDR3nt: TGCGCCAGCAGGGGGGGGCAGAATAATGAAAAACTGTTTTTT; CDR3aa: CASRGGQNNEKLFF
j_gene: TRBJ1-1; d_gene: -; v_gene: TRBV6-1; abundance: -; CDR3nt: TGTGCCAGCAGTGAAGTGGGCAGGGCCTCGGCGAACACTGAAGCTTTCTTT; CDR3aa: CASSEVGRASANTEAFF
j_gene: TRBJ2-3; d_gene: -; v_gene: TRBV2; abundance: -; CDR3nt: TGTGCCAGCAGTGAACAGGGTCCGACAGATACGCAGTATTTT; CDR3aa: CASSEQGPTDTQYF
j_gene: TRBJ1-1; d_gene: -; v_gene: TRBV28; abundance: -; CDR3nt: TGTGCCAGCAGCAGGACGACGGTGAACACTGAAGCTTTCTTT; CDR3aa: CASSRTTVNTEAFF
j_gene: TRBJ1-2; d_gene: -; v_gene: TRBV5-1; abundance: -; CDR3nt: TGCGCCAGCAGCCCGAAAGTTGACCAACTTACCTTCTATGGCTACACCTTC; CDR3aa: CASSPKVDQLTFYGYTF
j_gene: TRBJ1-1; d_gene: TRBD1; v_gene: TRBV2; abundance: -; CDR3nt: TGTGCCAGCAGGCCGGGACAGGGTGCCACTGAAGCTTTCTTT; CDR3aa: CASRPGQGATEAFF
j_gene: TRBJ2-2; d_gene: -; v_gene: TRBV7-2; abundance: -; CDR3nt: TGTGCCAGCAGCTTAAGGCTACAGACCGGGGAGCTGTTTTTT; CDR3aa: CASSLRLQTGELFF
j_gene: TRBJ1-1; d_gene: -; v_gene: TRBV6-1; abundance: -; CDR3nt: TGTGCCAGCAGTGAGACCCCGGCAAACACTGAAGCTTTCTTT; CDR3aa: CASSETPANTEAFF
j_gene: TRBJ1-4; d_gene: -; v_gene: TRBV28; abundance: once; CDR3nt: TGTGCCAGCAGTTCCCCCGGGCGAAGCGGTGAAAAACTGTTTTTT; CDR3aa: CASSSPGRSGEKLFF
j_gene: TRBJ2-5; d_gene: -; v_gene: TRBV2; abundance: -; CDR3nt: TGTGCCAGCAGCTCGGACAGAACTGAAGAGACCCAGTACTTC; CDR3aa: CASSSDRTEETQYF
j_gene: TRBJ2-1; d_gene: TRBD2; v_gene: TRBV2; abundance: -; CDR3nt: TGTGCCAGCAGTGCGCTAGCGGGAGATCTTGATGAGCAGTTCTTC; CDR3aa: CASSALAGDLDEQFF
j_gene: TRBJ2-5; d_gene: -; v_gene: TRBV7-9; abundance: -; CDR3nt: TGTGCCAGCAGACAAAGGGGCACCCTCCAAGAGACCCAGTACTTC; CDR3aa: CASRQRGTLQETQYF
j_gene: TRBJ2-7; d_gene: -; v_gene: TRBV19; abundance: -; CDR3nt: TGTGCCAGTAGTATACAGCCCAGCTCCTACGAGCAGTACTTC; CDR3aa: CASSIQPSSYEQYF
j_gene: TRBJ2-3; d_gene: -; v_gene: TRBV7-3; abundance: -; CDR3nt: TGTGCCAGCAGCTTAGGGTGGGGCACAGATACGCAGTATTTT; CDR3aa: CASSLGWGTDTQYF
j_gene: TRBJ2-1; d_gene: -; v_gene: TRBV7-3; abundance: -; CDR3nt: TGTGCCAGCAGCCCCCGCCCCCAGCGGCCAAGCTCCTACAATGAGCAGTTCTTC; CDR3aa: CASSPRPQRPSSYNEQFF
j_gene: TRBJ1-3; d_gene: -; v_gene: TRBV15; abundance: -; CDR3nt: TGTGCCACCAGCAGAGCTCGGGGGGGCGGAAACACCATATATTTT; CDR3aa: CATSRARGGGNTIYF
j_gene: TRBJ2-3; d_gene: -; v_gene: TRBV11-2; abundance: -; CDR3nt: TGTGCCAGCAGCTTATGGGACACAGATACGCAGTATTTT; CDR3aa: CASSLWDTDTQYF
j_gene: TRBJ1-2; d_gene: -; v_gene: TRBV5-1; abundance: -; CDR3nt: TGCGCCAGCAGTTCGGACAGAGTTTATGGCTACACCTTC; CDR3aa: CASSSDRVYGYTF
j_gene: TRBJ2-2; d_gene: -; v_gene: TRBV7-6; abundance: -; CDR3nt: TGTGCCAGCAGCTTAGAAGCCACGTCCAACACCGGGGAGCTGTTTTTT; CDR3aa: CASSLEATSNTGELFF
j_gene: TRBJ1-2; d_gene: -; v_gene: TRBV29-1; abundance: once; CDR3nt: TGCAGCGTTGAAAGACCAGTCGGTAGGGGCTACACCTTC; CDR3aa: CSVERPVGRGYTF
j_gene: TRBJ2-3; d_gene: TRBD1; v_gene: TRBV11-1; abundance: -; CDR3nt: TGTGCCAGCAGCTTAGGTCGGGACAGAAGCACAGATACGCAGTATTTT; CDR3aa: CASSLGRDRSTDTQYF
j_gene: TRBJ1-4; d_gene: -; v_gene: TRBV30; abundance: -; CDR3nt: TGTGCCTGGAAGTGGGCCGCGGGGATATCCGCTAATGAAAAACTGTTTTTT; CDR3aa: CAWKWAAGISANEKLFF
j_gene: TRBJ2-5; d_gene: TRBD1; v_gene: TRBV28; abundance: -; CDR3nt: TGTGCCAGCAGTTCGGACAGGGAGACCCAGTACTTC; CDR3aa: CASSSDRETQYF
j_gene: TRBJ1-1; d_gene: -; v_gene: TRBV5-8; abundance: -; CDR3nt: TGTGCCAGCAGCTTTGGGGGGGTTGTGGATGAAGCTTTCTTT; CDR3aa: CASSFGGVVDEAFF